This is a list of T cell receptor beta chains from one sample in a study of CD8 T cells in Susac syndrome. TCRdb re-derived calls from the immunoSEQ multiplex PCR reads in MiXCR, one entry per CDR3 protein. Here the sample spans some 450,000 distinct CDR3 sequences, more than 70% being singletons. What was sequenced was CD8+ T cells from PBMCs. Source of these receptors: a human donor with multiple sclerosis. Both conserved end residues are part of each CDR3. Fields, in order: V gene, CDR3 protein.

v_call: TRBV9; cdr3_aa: CASSVMGNGDEQYF
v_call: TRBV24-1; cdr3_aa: CATSDLWGELFF
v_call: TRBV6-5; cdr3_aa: CASSYSDSSLNTEAFF
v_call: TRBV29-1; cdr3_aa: CSVDGQGNEQYF
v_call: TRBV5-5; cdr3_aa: CASSLGGASYGYTF
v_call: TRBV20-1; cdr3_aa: CSARGSPGAVTGELFF
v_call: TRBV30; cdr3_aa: CAWGKGTDKTDTQYF
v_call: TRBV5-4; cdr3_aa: CASSYPGRPSYEQYF
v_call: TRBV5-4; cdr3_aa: CASTGTLINEQFF
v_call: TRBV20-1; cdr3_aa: CSARDPLAGGTGELFF
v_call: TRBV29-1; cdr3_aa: CSVVTGETHEQYF
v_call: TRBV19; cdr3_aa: CATLVGTGLDNEQFF
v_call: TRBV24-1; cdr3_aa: CATSGRPGTGGPGELFF
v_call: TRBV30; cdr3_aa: CAWSDPRGTSGRRLNKQFF
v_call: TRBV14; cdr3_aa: CASSQDRGDIQYF
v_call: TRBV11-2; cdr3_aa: CASSPRDRMYQETQYF